The 10 T cell receptor beta chains below come from one sample, sequenced in a study of identical twins. TCRdb reprocessed the 5' RACE reads via MiXCR and lists one record per CDR3 protein. The sample includes around 470,000 distinct CDR3 sequences, over 12% seen only once; the top ten take approximately 0.52%. This sample also belongs to another study, concerning yellow fever vaccine responses in identical twins.

Sequenced sample: CD4+ T cells sorted from blood. These receptor sequences come from a woman aged 18-29 years in good health.

The V call is TRBV18, the J call TRBJ1-2; D possibly corresponds to TRBD1 (6 bases). Trimming removed 6 bases at V and 2 bases at J, with 10 bases between. Germline V CDR1 and CDR2: KGHSH, LQKENI. This CDR3 has 13 residues. CDR3 residues: CASSGQKNYGYTF. CDR3 in DNA: TGTGCCAGCTCGGGACAAAAAAACTATGGCTACACCTTC.

This clonotype came up many times. This rearrangement joins TRBV10-3 to TRBJ1-1, with D possibly matching TRBD1 (5 bases). The CDR3 covers 15 residues. V was pared by 3 bases and J by 4 bases, with 15 bases between. Germline CDR1 and CDR2: ENHRY and SYGVKD. The CDR3 coding sequence is TGTGCCATCAGTGACCCATCACTAAGGGGCACTGAAGCTTTCTTT. It encodes CAISDPSLRGTEAFF.

This clonotype was found a few times. The V call is TRBV13, the J call TRBJ2-7; possibly TRBD1 for D (7 bases). The CDR3 is made up of 18 amino acids. V lost 5 bases to trimming and J lost 6 bases, with 29 bases between them. Looked up from germline, CDR1 is PRHDT and CDR2 is FYEKMQ (reference sequence). For the CDR3, the DNA is TGTGCCAGCAGCGATGGAGGGGGCAAGTCTCCAAAGATGTTCGAGCAGTACTTC. This translates into CASSDGGGKSPKMFEQYF.

The chain links TRBV4-1 to TRBJ2-5; D is perhaps TRBD1 or TRBD2 (5 bases each). This CDR3 is built from 14 residues. V was pared by 1 base and J by 9 bases, with 15 bases between. The germline CDR1 and CDR2 sequences are MGHRA and YSYEKL. CDR3: CASSQGLTGTAQYF. The DNA for the CDR3 is TGCGCCAGCAGCCAAGGCCTCACGGGGACGGCCCAGTACTTC.

This clonotype was picked up many times. V is TRBV5-1 and J is TRBJ2-1; 14 nucleotides match TRBD2. Trimming cost V 4 bases and J 7 bases; bases outside gene matches: 7. This CDR3 region has 16 residues. Germline-derived CDR1 and CDR2 are SGHRS and YFSETQ. The chain's CDR3 is CASSPGWTSGGNEQFF. The CDR3 coding sequence is TGCGCCAGCAGCCCAGGCTGGACTAGCGGGGGGAATGAGCAGTTCTTC.

The table lists this clonotype with many counts. The gene calls are TRBV3-1 and TRBJ2-1, with TRBD2 identical over 11 bases. The V gene end was trimmed by 2 bases and the J gene end by 4 bases; junction bases not matched to a gene: 4. The length of the CDR3 is 16 residues. Germline V lookup: CDR1 LGHDT, CDR2 YNNKEL (reference sequence). This chain's CDR3 is CASSQLAGGPYNEQFF. CDR3 DNA: TGTGCCAGCAGCCAACTAGCGGGGGGACCATACAATGAGCAGTTCTTC.

The rearrangement uses TRBV18 and TRBJ1-2, with D possibly TRBD1 on 5 matching bases. This CDR3 has 15 residues. V gave up 2 bases and J gave up 4 bases, with 14 bases separating them. Germline V CDR1 and CDR2: KGHSH, LQKENI. The CDR3 here is CASSPGDAGSYGYTF. The DNA for the CDR3 is TGTGCCAGCTCACCAGGGGACGCAGGCAGCTATGGCTACACCTTC.

This sequence joins TRBV28 and TRBJ2-3, with unresolved D. V shed 5 bases and J shed 4 bases, with 16 bases lying between them. The CDR3 consists of 15 residues. CDR1 and CDR2 (germline): MDHEN, SYDVKM. The CDR3 reads CASSIRVGLADTQYF. The CDR3, as DNA: TGTGCCAGCAGTATACGAGTGGGTCTTGCAGATACGCAGTATTTT.

V is TRBV5-1 and J is TRBJ2-3; TRBD2 might be the D (6 bases). CDR3 size: 16 residues. Germline V gene lookup returns CDR1 SGHRS and CDR2 YFSETQ. V lost 1 base, J lost 2 bases, and 14 bases lay in between. The CDR3 DNA sequence: TGCGCCAGCAGCTTGTGGGCAGGGACTTACACAGATACGCAGTATTTT. The encoded protein is CASSLWAGTYTDTQYF. Together with reference TRBV5-1 and TRBJ2-3, the CDR3 gives the full variable domain: KAGVTQTPRYLIKTRGQQVTLSCSPISGHRSVSWYQQTPGQGLQFLFEYFSETQRNKGNFPGRFSGRQFSNSRSEMNVSTLELGDSALYLCASSLWAGTYTDTQYFGPGTRLTVL.

This clonotype was observed a few times. The chain has TRBV12-3 or TRBV12-4 and TRBJ1-6, with unresolved D. V shed 6 bases and J shed 6 bases, with 15 bases lying between them. The CDR3 consists of 15 residues. The CDR3 reads CASRKDPGLNSPLHF. The CDR3 bases are TGTGCCAGCAGAAAGGACCCGGGTCTTAATTCACCCCTCCACTTT.